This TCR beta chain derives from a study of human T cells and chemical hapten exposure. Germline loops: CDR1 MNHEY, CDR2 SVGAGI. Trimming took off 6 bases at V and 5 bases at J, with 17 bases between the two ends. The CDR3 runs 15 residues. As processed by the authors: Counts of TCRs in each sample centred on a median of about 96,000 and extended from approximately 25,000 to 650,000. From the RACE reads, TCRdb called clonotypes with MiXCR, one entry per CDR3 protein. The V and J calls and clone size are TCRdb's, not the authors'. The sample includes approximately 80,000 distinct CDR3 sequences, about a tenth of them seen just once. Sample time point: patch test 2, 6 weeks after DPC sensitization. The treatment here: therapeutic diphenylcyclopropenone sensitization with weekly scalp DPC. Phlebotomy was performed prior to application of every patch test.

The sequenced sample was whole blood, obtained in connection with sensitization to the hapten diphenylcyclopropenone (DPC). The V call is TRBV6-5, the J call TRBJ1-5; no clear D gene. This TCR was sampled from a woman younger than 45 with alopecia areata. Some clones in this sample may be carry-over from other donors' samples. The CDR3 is CASRPRTVQDQPQHF. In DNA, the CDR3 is TGTGCCAGCAGACCGAGGACTGTCCAAGATCAGCCCCAGCATTTT.